Listed here are 14 T cell receptor beta chains from one sample, sequenced in a study of naive and memory T cell subsets (dated by TCRdb to 2017 to 2019). Libraries came from UMI-ligation and nested PCR. Sequencing instrument: Illumina MiSeq. To cover both TRBC1 and TRBC2, the beta constant-region primer consisted of an equimolar mix of two oligonucleotides. Four rounds of PCR were used to amplify ligated cDNA, with nested alpha and beta constant-region primers being used together with the SP2 primer. TCRdb redid the processing of the public reads, applying fastp at Q25 and MiXCR, and retained in-frame beta chains. Entries are consolidated by CDR3 protein sequence, retaining the most common genes and DNA. The sample data list 95,000 to 150,000 distinct CDR3 sequences, and 30% to 45% of these were observed just once. Approximately 0.9% of the sample belongs to the ten largest clones. Sequencing was performed on central memory CD4+ T cells from blood. The cell subset or site label corresponds to: central memory, CD45RA- CD27+. These receptors were taken from a human donor in good health.

V gene TRBV6-5 combines with J gene TRBJ2-2; TRBD2 aligns across 8 bases. The V gene's germline CDR1 is MNHEY and CDR2 SVGAGI. The trim removed 5 bases at V and 5 bases at J, leaving 7 bases unmatched. There are 15 residues in the CDR3. DNA of the CDR3: TGTGCCAGCAGTCGACTTACGGGGGGGACCGGGGAGCTGTTTTTT. Its translation is CASSRLTGGTGELFF.

The sample holds a few counts of this clonotype. V is TRBV7-9 and J is TRBJ2-5; D remains ambiguous. The CDR3 loop spans 15 amino acids. V lost 3 bases and J lost 5, with 16 bases in between. Germline assignment: CDR1 SEHNR and CDR2 FQNEAQ (reference sequence). The CDR3 sequence is CASSLSQRVFETQYF. The CDR3 region has the DNA TGTGCCAGCAGCTTGTCCCAGCGAGTTTTCGAGACCCAGTACTTC.

This clonotype appeared a few times. The chain couples TRBV20-1 to TRBJ2-1, with 8 bases aligning to TRBD2. The V gene end was trimmed by 1 base and the J gene end by 2 bases; junction bases not matched to a gene: 4. Per germline, CDR1 DFQATT and CDR2 SNEGSKA (reference sequence). This CDR3 comprises 15 residues. The CDR3 DNA reads as TGCAGTGCTAGAGTTACGGGAGGGGCCTACAATGAGCAGTTCTTC. It is translated as CSARVTGGAYNEQFF.

V usage is TRBV9 and J usage is TRBJ2-3, with D tentatively TRBD2 (6 bases). Germline loops: CDR1 SGDLS, CDR2 YYNGEE. V lost 0 bases, J lost 5 bases, and 13 bases lay in between. CDR3 size: 15 residues. The CDR3 DNA sequence: TGTGCCAGCAGCGTAGTAGCGGAGGTAGGAGATACGCAGTATTTT. Amino acids: CASSVVAEVGDTQYF. The full variable domain, in which reference TRBV9 and TRBJ2-3 provide the parts outside the CDR3, is DSGVTQTPKHLITATGQRVTLRCSPRSGDLSVYWYQQSLDQGLQFLIQYYNGEERAKGNILERFSAQQFPDLHSELNLSSLELGDSALYFCASSVVAEVGDTQYFGPGTRLTVL.

In its sample, this clonotype was seen a few times. The chain is built from TRBV10-3 and TRBJ2-7, with 9 nucleotides matching TRBD1. The CDR3 has 15 residues. The V segment lost 11 bases and the J segment 4 bases; nucleotides outside the gene matches: 15. Germline CDR1 is ENHRY and CDR2 is SYGVKD. The DNA of the CDR3 is TGTGCCGCCGGGACAGGGCCCGATCAACCTTACGAGCAGTACTTC. The encoded protein is CAAGTGPDQPYEQYF.

The chain recombines TRBV7-3 with TRBJ2-1, with TRBD2 matching over 11 bases. Germline V gives CDR1 SGHTA, CDR2 FQGTGA. This CDR3 spans 15 amino acids. Trimming took 5 bases from V and 7 from J; bases not matched to a gene: 7. DNA for the CDR3: TGTGCCAGCAGCCTAGGGACTAGCGGAATGAATGAGCAGTTCTTC. This codes for CASSLGTSGMNEQFF. Variable domain in full (rest from reference TRBV7-3 and TRBJ2-1): GAGVSQTPSNKVTEKGKYVELRCDPISGHTALYWYRQSLGQGPEFLIYFQGTGAADDSGLPNDRFFAVRPEGSVSTLKIQRTERGDSAVYLCASSLGTSGMNEQFFGPGTRLTVL.

This chain joins TRBV28 and TRBJ2-2; 14 positions match TRBD2. The CDR3 runs to 16 residues. The trim removed 5 bases at V and 7 bases at J, leaving 6 bases unmatched. Germline V gives CDR1 MDHEN, CDR2 SYDVKM. Here the CDR3 DNA reads TGTGCCAGCAGTCTAGGACTAGCGGGAGGCGTCGGGGAGCTGTTTTTT. The encoded protein is CASSLGLAGGVGELFF.

Written as DNA, the CDR3 is TGTGCCAGCAGTTTTGGGGGGAGAACGCCCCAGCATTTT. Translating it yields CASSFGGRTPQHF. The chain combines TRBV12-3 or TRBV12-4 with TRBJ1-5; possibly TRBD1 for D (5 bases). Trimming cost V 3 bases and J 9 bases, with 12 bases left between them. The CDR3 consists of 13 residues.

This chain links TRBV20-1 with TRBJ2-5; 8 positions agree with TRBD2. The CDR3 length is 14 residues. Looked up from germline, CDR1 is DFQATT and CDR2 is SNEGSKA (reference sequence). V lost 8 bases and J lost 0; bases outside the gene matches: 8. DNA of the CDR3: TGCAGTCTTATCCCGACTAGCGACCAAGAGACCCAGTACTTC. Encoded protein: CSLIPTSDQETQYF.

This clonotype was detected a few times. The gene calls are TRBV2 and TRBJ1-5; D is undetermined. V was clipped by 6 bases and J by 5 bases, with 17 bases between them. Germline V gene sequence: CDR1 SNHLY, CDR2 FYNNEI. The CDR3 extends over 15 amino acids. This chain's CDR3 is CASSEISKGHQPQHF. The DNA of the CDR3 is TGTGCCAGCAGCGAAATATCTAAAGGGCATCAGCCCCAGCATTTT.

This clonotype was seen ten or more times. The V and J genes are TRBV20-1 and TRBJ2-7, with D perhaps matching TRBD2 (5 bases). The germline V gene encodes CDR1 DFQATT and CDR2 SNEGSKA (reference sequence). The CDR3 spans 14 residues. The V and J ends lost 5 bases and 1 base respectively, with 15 bases between them. CDR3 in amino acids: CSASRGPASYEQYF. The CDR3 coding sequence is TGCAGTGCTTCCAGAGGGCCCGCGTCCTACGAGCAGTACTTC.

V and J are TRBV5-3 and TRBJ1-1; D is unclear. TRBV5-3 is known as an ORF, though its function is uncertain. The CDR3 spans 14 residues. The V end lost 4 bases, the J end lost 0 bases, and 10 bases lay between the germline ends. The CDR3 coding sequence is TGTGCCAGAAGCCCGGGCGGAGTGAACACTGAAGCTTTCTTT. Translated: CARSPGGVNTEAFF.

V usage is TRBV11-2 and J usage is TRBJ2-3; 7 bases are shared with TRBD2. Trimming at V came to 1 base and at J to 2 bases, leaving 3 bases not matched to a gene. The germline CDR1 and CDR2 sequences are SGHAT and FQNNGV. The CDR3 is made up of 15 amino acids. The CDR3 DNA is TGTGCCAGCAGCTTAGGGCTAGCGGACACAGATACGCAGTATTTT. This codes for CASSLGLADTDTQYF.

The sample holds many counts of this clonotype. This sequence joins TRBV10-2 and TRBJ2-7; D is unresolved. Germline assignment: CDR1 WSHSY and CDR2 SAAADI. Trimming pared 2 bases from V and 9 bases from J, leaving 11 bases between. The CDR3 is made up of 12 amino acids. CDR3 loop: CASSEGGFGQYF. The CDR3 DNA sequence: TGCGCCAGCAGTGAGGGTGGGTTCGGGCAGTACTTC.